Shown below are 28 T cell receptor beta chains from a single sample sequenced in a study of blood T cell repertoires in COVID-19. The table came from immunoSEQ multiplex PCR; TCRdb's copy has only in-frame clones and leaves some out. There are approximately 70,000 clones in the sample; 70% to 90% occur only once, and approximately 3.6% lies in the top ten. Material: peripheral blood. All receptors derive from a woman between 50 and 59 years old with COVID-19, enrolled during active disease.

The chain joins TRBV9 to TRBJ2-5; D is possibly TRBD2 (7 bases). CDR3 length: 16 amino acids. Germline CDR1 and CDR2: SGDLS and YYNGEE. The V end was cut by 0 bases, the J end by 4 bases, with 16 bases between. This CDR3 reads CASSVVEARGRETQYF. The CDR3 nucleotides read TGTGCCAGCAGCGTAGTTGAGGCGCGGGGGCGAGAGACCCAGTACTTC.

J is TRBJ1-6 and V is TRBV10-3; 10 bases match TRBD1. In germline, CDR1 is ENHRY, CDR2 SYGVKD. V shed 5 bases and J 10 bases; nucleotides not matched to a gene: 5. The CDR3 spans 14 residues. CDR3 region: CAISPGTGVSPLHF. The CDR3, as DNA: TGTGCCATCAGTCCCGGGACAGGGGTCTCACCCCTCCACTTT.

This clone showed up just a few times. The chain couples TRBV6-5 to TRBJ2-7; D is possibly TRBD1 (7 bases). The CDR3 contains 15 residues. Germline CDR1 MNHEY, CDR2 SVGAGI. The V and J ends lost 8 bases and 5 bases respectively, with 22 bases between them. The CDR3, as DNA: TGTGCCAGCGCCCAGGGGGGAGGAGTAGTCCACGAGCAGTACTTC. Its protein product is CASAQGGGVVHEQYF.

V gene TRBV7-2 combines with J gene TRBJ2-7; a weak D match, TRBD1 (6 bases). The CDR3 has 15 residues. Germline loops: CDR1 SGHTA, CDR2 FQGNSA. The V and J ends lost 1 base and 3 bases respectively, with 13 bases between them. CDR3 residues: CASSLGLQGNYEQYF. The CDR3 nucleotides are TGTGCCAGCAGCTTAGGGTTACAGGGTAACTACGAGCAGTACTTC.

The chain joins TRBV5-4 to TRBJ2-3, with 11 nucleotides matching TRBD2. CDR1 SGHNT and CDR2 YYREEE come from the germline V gene (reference sequence). The V segment lost 5 bases and the J segment 6 bases; nucleotides outside the gene matches: 11. CDR3 length: 16 amino acids. Here the CDR3 reads CASRRLAGRSLDTQYF. Written as DNA, the CDR3 is TGTGCCAGCAGGCGACTAGCGGGAAGAAGTTTGGATACGCAGTATTTT.

The gene calls are TRBV14 and TRBJ2-7, with D possibly being TRBD1 (6 bases). The CDR3 sequence is 14 residues long. Trimming removed 3 bases from V and 6 bases from J, with 15 bases in between. Germline-derived CDR1 and CDR2 are SGHDN and FVKESK. Written as DNA, the CDR3 is TGTGCCAGCAGCCATGGAACAGGGTGGTTCGAGCAGTACTTC. This translates into CASSHGTGWFEQYF.

The chain uses TRBV14 and TRBJ1-6; 8 bases map to TRBD1. V shed 2 bases and J 7 bases; nucleotides not matched to a gene: 13. The CDR3 totals 18 residues. Looked up from germline, CDR1 is SGHDN and CDR2 is FVKESK. The CDR3 bases are TGTGCCAGCAGCCAAAGTCCACAGGGGGTGTCGCGGAATTCACCCCTCCACTTT. This gives the protein CASSQSPQGVSRNSPLHF.

In this sample, this clone turned up once. This chain links TRBV28 with TRBJ1-4; tentatively, D is TRBD1 (6 bases). This CDR3 is 15 amino acids long. Trimming removed 6 bases at V and 0 bases at J, with 11 bases between. Germline lookup yields CDR1 MDHEN and CDR2 SYDVKM. In DNA form, the CDR3 reads TGTGCCAGCAGCCCGGGACAAGCAACTAATGAAAAACTGTTTTTT. Translated: CASSPGQATNEKLFF.

This CDR3 is CASSLSGRDTQYF. CDR3 nucleotide sequence: TGTGCCAGCAGCTTAAGCGGGAGGGATACGCAGTATTTT. The J gene is TRBJ2-3, the V gene TRBV7-3; 8 nucleotides align to TRBD2. Germline loops: CDR1 SGHTA, CDR2 FQGTGA. J lost 6 bases, V lost 1 base, and 0 bases had no gene match. This CDR3 region has 13 residues.

The V and J genes are TRBV7-9 and TRBJ2-7; D is possibly TRBD2 (6 bases). With 5 bases removed from V and 2 bases from J, the gap between germline ends came to 16 bases. This CDR3 region has 15 residues. In germline, CDR1 is SEHNR, CDR2 FQNEAQ (reference sequence). CDR3 sequence (DNA): TGTGCCAGCAGCCTTGTCGGGAGCGCTACCTACGAGCAGTACTTC. Protein product: CASSLVGSATYEQYF.

The J gene is TRBJ2-1, the V gene TRBV18; TRBD1 matches 8 bases. V dropped 2 bases and J dropped 2; count of bases not matched to a gene: 2. Germline V gene data show CDR1 as KGHSH and CDR2 as LQKENI. This CDR3 region has 15 residues. CDR3 sequence: CASSPGQGTYNEQFF. The CDR3 DNA reads TGTGCCAGCTCACCAGGACAGGGAACCTACAATGAGCAGTTCTTC.

The chain links TRBV19 to TRBJ1-5; D may be TRBD1 (6 bases). Germline V gene lookup returns CDR1 LNHDA and CDR2 SQIVND (reference sequence). V lost 9 bases to trimming and J lost 7 bases, with 19 bases between them. There are 14 residues in the CDR3. The CDR3 is CASTRGSLRQPQHF. The CDR3 DNA follows: TGTGCCAGCACCAGGGGCTCCCTCAGACAGCCCCAGCATTTT.

The CDR3 reads CASSLGLAGIYEQYF. The CDR3 nucleotides are TGTGCCAGCAGCCTAGGACTAGCGGGAATCTACGAGCAGTACTTC. The chain couples TRBV7-8 to TRBJ2-7; TRBD2 matches at 12 bases. With 5 bases clipped from V and 3 bases from J, the junction kept 5 bases outside the gene matches. CDR1 and CDR2 from the germline V gene are SGHVS and FQNEAQ. This CDR3 spans 15 amino acids.

The chain links TRBV21-1 to TRBJ2-7; the table gives TRBD2 as D, unverified against the DNA. TRBV21-1 is noted as a pseudogene. The CDR3 totals 14 residues. Here the CDR3 DNA reads TGTGCCAGCAGCCCGGAGGCGGGGAAGGGAGAGCAGTACTTC. Encoded protein: CASSPEAGKGEQYF.

The rearrangement joins TRBV6-4 to TRBJ2-1, with D uncertain. The CDR3 totals 15 residues. Trimming pared 4 bases from V and 0 bases from J, leaving 10 bases between. In germline, CDR1 is MRHNA, CDR2 SNTAGT. CDR3 nucleotides: TGTGCCAGCAGTGCCTTCCCGAGCTCCTACAATGAGCAGTTCTTC. Translation: CASSAFPSSYNEQFF.

V and J are TRBV6-5 and TRBJ1-1; TRBD1 agrees at 8 bases. There are 11 residues in the CDR3. The junction had 1 base not matched to a gene; V was cut back by 5 bases and J by 8 bases. Germline V gene lookup returns CDR1 MNHEY and CDR2 SVGAGI. The CDR3 region is CASSRDREAFF. The CDR3 DNA reads TGTGCCAGCAGTCGGGACAGGGAAGCTTTCTTT.

The genes are TRBV6-5 and TRBJ2-2; 9 bases match TRBD1. Unmatched junction bases numbered 5, after V lost 5 bases and J lost 4 bases. The length of the CDR3 is 15 residues. Germline CDR1 reads MNHEY; CDR2 reads SVGAGI. The CDR3 loop is CASSPDRGSTGELFF. CDR3 sequence (DNA): TGTGCCAGCAGTCCTGACAGGGGGTCCACCGGGGAGCTGTTTTTT.

The chain uses TRBV10-2 and TRBJ2-3, with 11 bases lining up with TRBD2. V shed 8 bases and J 6 bases; nucleotides not matched to a gene: 10. This CDR3 has 15 residues. CDR1 and CDR2 from the germline V gene are WSHSY and SAAADI. The CDR3 DNA is TGCGCCAGCTGTCCGGGACTAGCGGAGTGGGATACGCAGTATTTT. This codes for CASCPGLAEWDTQYF.

The chain joins TRBV6-6 to TRBJ1-5, with D possibly matching TRBD1 (6 bases). V gave up 2 bases and J gave up 5 bases, with 16 bases separating them. The CDR3 loop spans 16 amino acids. Germline CDR1 and CDR2: MNHNY and SVGAGI (reference sequence). CDR3 sequence: CASSYVRQVRDQPQHF. Here the CDR3 DNA reads TGTGCCAGCAGTTACGTTCGACAGGTTAGGGATCAGCCCCAGCATTTT.

The chain couples TRBV11-2 to TRBJ2-1, with TRBD2 as a possible D gene (6 bases). Germline V gene sequence: CDR1 SGHAT, CDR2 FQNNGV. There are 13 residues in the CDR3. Trimming took 5 bases from V and 8 from J, leaving 13 bases between them. The CDR3 sequence is CASSGGSRDEQFF. The CDR3 nucleotides are TGTGCCAGCAGCGGAGGGAGTCGGGATGAGCAGTTCTTC.

The CDR3, as DNA: TGTGCCTGGAGAAACCGGGACAGGCCTTCCGAGCAGTACTTC. It codes for CAWRNRDRPSEQYF. The chain employs TRBV30 and TRBJ2-7, with 8 bases matching TRBD1. In germline, CDR1 is GTSNPN, CDR2 SVGIG (reference sequence). Germline trimming cut 3 bases from V and 6 bases from J; bases unmatched to any gene: 10. This CDR3 region has 14 residues. Drawing the rest from reference TRBV30 and TRBJ2-7, the complete variable domain is SQTIHQWPATLVQPVGSPLSLECTVEGTSNPNLYWYRQAAGRGLQLLFYSVGIGQISSEVPQNLSASRPQDRQFILSSKKLLLSDSGFYLCAWRNRDRPSEQYFGPGTRLTVT.

The chain carries TRBV14 and TRBJ2-3; D remains unclear. Between the trimmed V and J ends, which lost 4 bases and 8 bases, there was a span of 16 bases. The V gene's germline CDR1 is SGHDN and CDR2 FVKESK. This CDR3 spans 14 amino acids. The CDR3 nucleotides are TGTGCCAGCAGCCGCAATCCCTTCACGGGTACGCAGTATTTT. Its protein is CASSRNPFTGTQYF.

This clone was observed once. This chain uses TRBV9 with TRBJ2-1, with TRBD1 as a possible D gene (5 bases). The V gene's germline CDR1 is SGDLS and CDR2 YYNGEE. CDR3 length equals 16 residues. V was trimmed by 0 bases and J by 8 bases, leaving 18 bases between them. For the CDR3, the DNA is TGTGCCAGCAGCGTAGCTTTGAGACAGCAGGTCCATGAGCAGTTCTTC. Encoded protein: CASSVALRQQVHEQFF.

The chain employs TRBV9 and TRBJ2-3, with TRBD2 as a possible D gene (6 bases). Germline V gives CDR1 SGDLS, CDR2 YYNGEE. The CDR3 is made up of 16 amino acids. V lost 3 bases and J 2 bases, leaving 16 bases between the germline ends. Here the CDR3 reads CASSDAPSDPTDTQYF. The CDR3 coding sequence is TGTGCCAGCAGCGACGCTCCTAGCGATCCCACAGATACGCAGTATTTT.

V is TRBV20-1 and J is TRBJ2-3, with a possible D match to TRBD2 (5 bases). CDR1 is DFQATT and CDR2 is SNEGSKA in the germline V gene (reference sequence). Trimming removed 3 bases from V and 6 bases from J, with 16 bases in between. This CDR3 has 14 residues. The CDR3 region is CSASLWPSMDTQYF. The CDR3 DNA is TGCAGTGCTAGTCTATGGCCTAGCATGGATACGCAGTATTTT.

V usage is TRBV19 and J usage is TRBJ2-1, with D possibly being TRBD1 (6 bases). CDR3 length: 15 amino acids. V was pared by 6 bases and J by 7 bases, with 19 bases between. Germline-derived CDR1 and CDR2 are LNHDA and SQIVND (reference sequence). The CDR3 spells CASSLSTGSLNEQFF. CDR3 nucleotide sequence: TGTGCCAGTAGCCTATCCACAGGGTCTTTAAATGAGCAGTTCTTC.

The V gene is TRBV28, the J gene TRBJ2-7; 11 bases line up with TRBD2. With V trimmed by 6 bases and J by 0 bases, 16 bases remained unmatched. From germline, CDR1 is MDHEN and CDR2 SYDVKM. CDR3 length equals 19 residues. The CDR3 is CASSPLLLAGVPSSYEQYF. DNA of the CDR3: TGTGCCAGCAGCCCTCTCTTACTAGCGGGAGTGCCTAGCTCCTACGAGCAGTACTTC.

V usage is TRBV3-1 (or the pseudogene TRBV3-2) and J usage is TRBJ2-1; possible D gene TRBD2, 6 bases. This CDR3 contains 17 residues. Germline CDR1 and CDR2: LGHDT and YNNKEL (reference sequence). V lost 1 base, J lost 1 base, and 14 bases lay in between. CDR3 loop: CASSQVGLAVSYNEQFF. The CDR3 DNA follows: TGTGCCAGCAGCCAAGTGGGGTTAGCGGTATCCTACAATGAGCAGTTCTTC.